This TCR beta chain was sequenced during a study of T cell responses to AZD1222 COVID-19 vaccine. Study-level findings and limits: Repertoires were collected only later (after the peak T cell response had occurred). Of spike-specific TCRs, nearly half reportedly target regions left unmutated in variants. It was only a handful of AZD1222 recipients who were seropositive at baseline.

About this clone itself: The antigen remains undetermined.

The method was immunoSEQ multiplex PCR; TCRdb's version includes in-frame clones alone and lacks a portion of them. Found here are about 110,000 clones, 70% to 90% of them singletons; the top ten hold 9.5% to 15%. With 5 bases removed from V and 4 bases from J, the gap between germline ends came to 12 bases. Germline V gene lookup returns CDR1 GTSNPN and CDR2 SVGIG (reference sequence). This CDR3 is 12 amino acids long. The V call is TRBV30, the J call TRBJ2-7; possible D gene TRBD2, 6 bases. Sequenced here: peripheral blood, sampled on day 0 of MenACWY control vaccination. The TCR comes from an adult in good health. CDR3 in amino acids: CAWADGGYEQYF. CDR3 DNA sequence: TGTGCCTGGGCTGATGGGGGGTACGAGCAGTACTTC. Full variable domain (outside the CDR3, taken from reference TRBV30 and TRBJ2-7): SQTIHQWPATLVQPVGSPLSLECTVEGTSNPNLYWYRQAAGRGLQLLFYSVGIGQISSEVPQNLSASRPQDRQFILSSKKLLLSDSGFYLCAWADGGYEQYFGPGTRLTVT.